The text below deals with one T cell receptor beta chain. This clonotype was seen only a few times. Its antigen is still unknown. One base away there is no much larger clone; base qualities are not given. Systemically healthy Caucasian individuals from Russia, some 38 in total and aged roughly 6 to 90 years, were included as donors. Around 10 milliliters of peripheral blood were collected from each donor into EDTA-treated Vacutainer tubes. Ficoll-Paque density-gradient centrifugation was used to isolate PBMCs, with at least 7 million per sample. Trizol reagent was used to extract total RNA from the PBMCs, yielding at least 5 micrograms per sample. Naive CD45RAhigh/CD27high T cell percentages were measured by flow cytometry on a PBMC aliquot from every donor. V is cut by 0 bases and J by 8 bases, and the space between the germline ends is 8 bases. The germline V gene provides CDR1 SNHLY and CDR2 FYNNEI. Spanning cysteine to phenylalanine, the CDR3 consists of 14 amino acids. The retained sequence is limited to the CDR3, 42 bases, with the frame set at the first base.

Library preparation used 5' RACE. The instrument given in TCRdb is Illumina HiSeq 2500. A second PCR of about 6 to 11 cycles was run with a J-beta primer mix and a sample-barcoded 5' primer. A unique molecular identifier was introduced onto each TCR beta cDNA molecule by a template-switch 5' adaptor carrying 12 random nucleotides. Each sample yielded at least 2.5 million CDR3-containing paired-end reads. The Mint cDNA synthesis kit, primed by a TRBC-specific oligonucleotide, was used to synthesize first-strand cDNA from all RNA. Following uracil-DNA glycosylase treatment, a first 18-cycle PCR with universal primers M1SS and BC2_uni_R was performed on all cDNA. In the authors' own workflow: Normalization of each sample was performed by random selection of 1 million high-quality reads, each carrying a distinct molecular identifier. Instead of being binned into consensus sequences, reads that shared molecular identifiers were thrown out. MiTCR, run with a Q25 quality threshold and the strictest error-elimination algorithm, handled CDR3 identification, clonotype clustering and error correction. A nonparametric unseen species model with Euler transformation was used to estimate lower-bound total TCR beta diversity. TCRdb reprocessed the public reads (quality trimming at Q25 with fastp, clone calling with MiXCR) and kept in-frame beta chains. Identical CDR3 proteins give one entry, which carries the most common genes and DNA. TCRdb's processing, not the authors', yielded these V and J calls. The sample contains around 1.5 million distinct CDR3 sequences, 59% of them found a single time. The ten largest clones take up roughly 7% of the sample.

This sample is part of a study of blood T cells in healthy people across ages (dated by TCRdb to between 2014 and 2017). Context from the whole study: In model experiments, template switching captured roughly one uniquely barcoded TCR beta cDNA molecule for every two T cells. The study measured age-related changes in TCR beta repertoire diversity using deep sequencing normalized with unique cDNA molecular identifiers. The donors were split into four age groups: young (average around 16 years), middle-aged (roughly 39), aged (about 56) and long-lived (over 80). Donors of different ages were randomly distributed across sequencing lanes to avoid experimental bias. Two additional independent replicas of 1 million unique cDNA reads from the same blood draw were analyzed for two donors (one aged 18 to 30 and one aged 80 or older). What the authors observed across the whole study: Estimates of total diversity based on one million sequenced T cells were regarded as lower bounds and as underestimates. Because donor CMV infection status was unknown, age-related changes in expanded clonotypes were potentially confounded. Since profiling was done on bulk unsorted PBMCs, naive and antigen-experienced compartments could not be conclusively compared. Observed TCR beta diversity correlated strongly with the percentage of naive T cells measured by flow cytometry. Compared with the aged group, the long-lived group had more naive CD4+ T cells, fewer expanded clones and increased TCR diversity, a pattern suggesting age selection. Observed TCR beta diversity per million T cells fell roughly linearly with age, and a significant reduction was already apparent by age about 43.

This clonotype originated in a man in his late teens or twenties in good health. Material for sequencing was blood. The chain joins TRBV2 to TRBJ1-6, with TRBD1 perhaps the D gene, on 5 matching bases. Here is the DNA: TGTGCCAGCAGTGAAGCGCAGGGACATTCACCCCTCCACTTT. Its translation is CASSEAQGHSPLHF.